Presented here are 17 T cell receptor beta chains from one specimen sequenced in a study of T-cell reconstitution after alpha-beta-depleted transplantation in children. Unique molecular identifiers featured in how the TCRbeta library was prepared. MiXCR, run by TCRdb on the PCR reads, gives a single entry per CDR3 protein. The sample shows hundreds of thousands of distinct CDR3 sequences, around 16% of them seen only once. Material: PBMCs, mostly from graft donor cells, obtained 360 days after TCRalphabeta/CD19-depleted stem cell transplant. Every receptor here comes from a boy under two years old who had a stem cell transplant for Wiskott-Aldrich syndrome, so the T cells may come from the graft donor.

This clonotype has just a few counts. This chain joins TRBV7-2 and TRBJ2-4; 12 positions agree with TRBD2. Losses at the gene ends were 1 base for V and 8 bases for J; bases not matched to a gene: 9. The CDR3 length is 17 residues. Germline V gene data show CDR1 as SGHTA and CDR2 as FQGNSA. CDR3 in DNA: TGTGCCAGCAGCTTAGTTGGTCTAGCGGGAGGGCGAGACATTCAGTACTTC. As protein: CASSLVGLAGGRDIQYF.

The chain combines TRBV28 with TRBJ2-4; possible D gene TRBD1, 6 bases. Germline assignment: CDR1 MDHEN and CDR2 SYDVKM. V was pared by 4 bases and J by 0 bases, with 13 bases between. The CDR3 spans 16 residues. CDR3 in amino acids: CASSSPDRLAKNIQYF. CDR3 nucleotide sequence: TGTGCCAGCAGTTCCCCGGACAGATTAGCCAAAAACATTCAGTACTTC.

At least ten counts were recorded for this clonotype. The gene calls are TRBV5-1 and TRBJ2-5, with D uncertain. V gave up 0 bases and J gave up 0 bases, with 15 bases separating them. This CDR3 contains 17 residues. Germline lookup yields CDR1 SGHRS and CDR2 YFSETQ. CDR3 in DNA: TGCGCCAGCAGCTTGGGGACGGCTGATTGGTACCAAGAGACCCAGTACTTC. Translating it yields CASSLGTADWYQETQYF.

The genes are TRBV12-3 or TRBV12-4 and TRBJ2-7; D remains ambiguous. The V end lost 5 bases, the J end lost 4 bases, and 12 bases lay between the germline ends. The CDR3 has 13 amino acids. CDR3 in amino acids: CASSTELRYEQYF. In nucleotides, the CDR3 is TGTGCCAGCAGTACAGAATTGAGATACGAGCAGTACTTC.

The chain recombines TRBV20-1 with TRBJ2-7; possibly TRBD1 or TRBD2 for D (7 bases each). CDR3 size: 16 residues. The V gene lost 0 bases and the J gene lost 6 bases, with 21 bases spanning the gap. The germline V gene has CDR1 DFQATT and CDR2 SNEGSKA (reference sequence). CDR3 in DNA: TGCAGTGCTAGAGATCTAGGGAGGGGGCGAAGAGGCGAGCAGTACTTC. Translation gives CSARDLGRGRRGEQYF.

This clonotype was counted a few times. This rearrangement joins TRBV13 to TRBJ2-7; tentative D call: TRBD1 (6 bases). The ends were cut back, 1 base at V and 0 bases at J, with 13 bases in the middle. Germline CDR1 and CDR2: PRHDT and FYEKMQ (reference sequence). CDR3 length equals 16 residues. Here the CDR3 reads CASSLVSGQSSYEQYF. CDR3 coding DNA: TGTGCCAGCAGCTTAGTAAGCGGACAGTCCTCCTACGAGCAGTACTTC.

V and J are TRBV3-1 and TRBJ2-5, with no clear D. Germline V gene data show CDR1 as LGHDT and CDR2 as YNNKEL (reference sequence). The CDR3 loop spans 16 amino acids. V was cut by 1 base and J by 3 bases, with 15 bases left in between. This CDR3 is CASSQVGWTRKETQYF. In DNA form, the CDR3 reads TGTGCCAGCAGCCAAGTGGGTTGGACGAGGAAAGAGACCCAGTACTTC.

The chain recombines TRBV5-6 with TRBJ1-1; D unresolved. The V end lost 4 bases, the J end lost 1 base, and 14 bases lay between the germline ends. Germline CDR1 SGHDT, CDR2 YYEEEE. The CDR3 loop spans 15 amino acids. CDR3 nucleotides: TGTGCCAGCAGCCCGCGAAGAGGCGGGAACACTGAAGCTTTCTTT. Its protein product is CASSPRRGGNTEAFF.

This clonotype was picked up many times. The chain recombines TRBV20-1 with TRBJ2-7, with a possible D match to TRBD2 (6 bases). Germline V gives CDR1 DFQATT, CDR2 SNEGSKA (reference sequence). With 3 bases removed from V and 1 base from J, the gap between germline ends came to 19 bases. The CDR3 runs 16 residues. This CDR3 reads CSASWLATGKSYEQYF. The CDR3 bases are TGCAGTGCTAGTTGGCTAGCGACTGGAAAATCCTACGAGCAGTACTTC.

This clonotype has only a few counts. This chain joins TRBV10-3 and TRBJ2-2, with unresolved D. Trimming removed 5 bases at V and 1 base at J, with 17 bases between. Germline CDR1 reads ENHRY; CDR2 reads SYGVKD. This CDR3 is 17 amino acids long. The CDR3 DNA reads TGTGCCATCAGTCGGGCGCCCGGAGAACTGAACACCGGGGAGCTGTTTTTT. Its translation: CAISRAPGELNTGELFF.

This clonotype was picked up a small number of times. V gene TRBV29-1 combines with J gene TRBJ2-1; 7 bases map to TRBD1. The CDR3 is 16 residues long. Unmatched junction bases numbered 11, after V lost 0 bases and J lost 6 bases. The germline V gene encodes CDR1 SQVTM and CDR2 ANQGSEA. The CDR3 region is CSVEDPDERTGNEQFF. The CDR3 DNA is TGCAGCGTTGAAGACCCGGATGAGAGGACAGGCAATGAGCAGTTCTTC.

This clonotype was observed a few times. V gene TRBV28 combines with J gene TRBJ2-5, with D maybe TRBD2 (5 bases). V lost 5 bases to trimming and J lost 4 bases, with 17 bases between them. The CDR3 totals 15 residues. Germline V gene data show CDR1 as MDHEN and CDR2 as SYDVKM. The CDR3 sequence is CASSTAAGRGETQYF. The CDR3 DNA is TGTGCCAGCAGTACAGCGGCGGGCCGGGGAGAGACCCAGTACTTC.

This clonotype was seen only a few times. The chain combines TRBV30 with TRBJ1-2; D call uncertain. This CDR3 has 13 amino acids. V was clipped by 1 base and J by 7 bases, with 13 bases between them. Germline V gene lookup returns CDR1 GTSNPN and CDR2 SVGIG (reference sequence). This CDR3 is CAWSGVAATGYTF. CDR3 DNA sequence: TGTGCCTGGAGTGGCGTCGCAGCAACTGGCTACACCTTC.

This clonotype came up a few times. The chain recombines TRBV6-2 or TRBV6-3 with TRBJ2-3; the match to TRBD2 covers 11 bases. The trim removed 7 bases at V and 4 bases at J, leaving 4 bases unmatched. CDR1 is MNHEY and CDR2 is SVGEGT in the germline V gene. The CDR3 has 14 amino acids. The CDR3 protein is CASKLAGDPDTQYF. Written as DNA, the CDR3 is TGTGCCAGCAAACTAGCGGGAGACCCAGATACGCAGTATTTT.

There are a few counts of this clonotype. The chain has TRBV12-3 or TRBV12-4 and TRBJ2-1, with D tentatively TRBD1 (5 bases). This CDR3 is built from 12 residues. Trimming removed 7 bases from V and 4 bases from J, with 8 bases in between. The CDR3, as DNA: TGTGCCAGCACCGGACATTACAATGAGCAGTTCTTC. This gives the protein CASTGHYNEQFF.

The chain employs TRBV18 and TRBJ2-5; D not certain. Germline V gene sequence: CDR1 KGHSH, CDR2 LQKENI. The CDR3 runs 12 residues. V was pared by 0 bases and J by 5 bases, with 4 bases between. The CDR3 sequence is CASSPPLETQYF. For the CDR3, the DNA is TGTGCCAGCTCACCACCGCTGGAGACCCAGTACTTC.

The chain has TRBV21-1 and TRBJ2-7; the table calls TRBD1, which could not be checked here. TRBV21-1 is tagged as a pseudogene. The CDR3 has 16 amino acids. CDR3 sequence (DNA): TGTGCCAGCAGCAAAGCGGACAGGGTCCAGACCTACGAGCAGTACTTC. It is translated as CASSKADRVQTYEQYF.